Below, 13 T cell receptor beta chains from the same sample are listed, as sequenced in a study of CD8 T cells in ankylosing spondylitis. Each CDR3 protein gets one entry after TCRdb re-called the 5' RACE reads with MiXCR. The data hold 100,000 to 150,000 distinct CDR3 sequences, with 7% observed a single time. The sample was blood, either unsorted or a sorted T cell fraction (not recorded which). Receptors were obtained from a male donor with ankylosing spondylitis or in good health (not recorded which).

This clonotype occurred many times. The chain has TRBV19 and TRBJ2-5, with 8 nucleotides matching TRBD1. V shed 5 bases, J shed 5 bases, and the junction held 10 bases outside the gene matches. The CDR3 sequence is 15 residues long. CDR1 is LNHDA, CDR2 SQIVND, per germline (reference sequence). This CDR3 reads CASSVGQGPMETQYF. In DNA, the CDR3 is TGTGCCAGTAGTGTTGGACAGGGACCGATGGAGACCCAGTACTTC.

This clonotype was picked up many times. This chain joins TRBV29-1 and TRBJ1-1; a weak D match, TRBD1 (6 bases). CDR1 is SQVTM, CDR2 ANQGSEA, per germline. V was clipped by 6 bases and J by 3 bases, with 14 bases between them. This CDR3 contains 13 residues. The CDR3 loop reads CSVTQGRYTEAFF. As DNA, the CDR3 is TGCAGCGTCACCCAGGGGAGGTACACTGAAGCTTTCTTT.

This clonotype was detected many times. CDR3 region: CASSQLGIDTQYF. CDR3 sequence (DNA): TGCGCCAGCAGCCAATTGGGAATAGATACGCAGTATTTT. The chain recombines TRBV4-1 with TRBJ2-3; D is uncertain. V was shortened by 2 bases and J by 5 bases, with 8 bases between the two germline ends. Germline CDR1 and CDR2: MGHRA and YSYEKL. The CDR3 spans 13 residues.

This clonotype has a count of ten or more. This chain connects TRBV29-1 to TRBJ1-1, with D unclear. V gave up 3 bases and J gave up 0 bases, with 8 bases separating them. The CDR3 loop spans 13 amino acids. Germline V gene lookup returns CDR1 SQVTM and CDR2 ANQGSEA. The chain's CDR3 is CSVDSVMNTEAFF. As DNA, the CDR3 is TGCAGCGTTGACTCCGTAATGAACACTGAAGCTTTCTTT.

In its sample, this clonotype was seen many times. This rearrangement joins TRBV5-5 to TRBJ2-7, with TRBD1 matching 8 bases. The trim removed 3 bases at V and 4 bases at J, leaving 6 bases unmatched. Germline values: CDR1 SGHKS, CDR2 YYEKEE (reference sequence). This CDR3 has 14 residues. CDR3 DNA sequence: TGTGCCAGCAGCTCGGGACAGGCCCTATACGAGCAGTACTTC. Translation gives CASSSGQALYEQYF.

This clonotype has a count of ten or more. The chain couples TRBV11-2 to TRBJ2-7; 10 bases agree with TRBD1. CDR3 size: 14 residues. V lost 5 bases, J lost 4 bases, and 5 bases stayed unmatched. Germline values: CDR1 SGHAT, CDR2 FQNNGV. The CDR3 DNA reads TGTGCCAGCAGCAAGGACAGGGGGTTTTACGAGCAGTACTTC. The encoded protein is CASSKDRGFYEQYF.

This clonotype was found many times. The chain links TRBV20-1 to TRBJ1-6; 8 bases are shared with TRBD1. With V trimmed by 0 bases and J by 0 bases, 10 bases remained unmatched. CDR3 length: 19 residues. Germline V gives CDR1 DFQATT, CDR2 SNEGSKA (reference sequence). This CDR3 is CSARDSQGARFSYNSPLHF. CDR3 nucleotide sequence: TGCAGTGCTAGAGATAGTCAGGGGGCGAGGTTCTCCTATAATTCACCCCTCCACTTT.

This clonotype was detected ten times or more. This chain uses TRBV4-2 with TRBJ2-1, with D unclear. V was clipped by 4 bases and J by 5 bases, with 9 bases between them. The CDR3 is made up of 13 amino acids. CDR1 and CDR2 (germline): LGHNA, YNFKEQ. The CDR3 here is CASSRTEHNEQFF. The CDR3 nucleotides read TGTGCCAGCAGCCGAACAGAACACAATGAGCAGTTCTTC.

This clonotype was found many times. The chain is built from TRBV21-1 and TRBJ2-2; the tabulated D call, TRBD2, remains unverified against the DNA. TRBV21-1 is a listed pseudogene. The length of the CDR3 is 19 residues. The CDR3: CASSTSGTSVPTNTGELFF. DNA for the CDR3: TGTGCCAGCAGCACCTCCGGGACTAGCGTCCCCACGAACACCGGGGAGCTGTTTTTT.

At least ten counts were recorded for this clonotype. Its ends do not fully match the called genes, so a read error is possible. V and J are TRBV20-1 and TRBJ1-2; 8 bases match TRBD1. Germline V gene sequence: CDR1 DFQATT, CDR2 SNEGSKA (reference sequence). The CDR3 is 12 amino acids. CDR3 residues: CSARGQGYGYTF. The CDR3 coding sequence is TGCAGTGCCAGAGGACAGGGCTATGGCTACACCTTC.

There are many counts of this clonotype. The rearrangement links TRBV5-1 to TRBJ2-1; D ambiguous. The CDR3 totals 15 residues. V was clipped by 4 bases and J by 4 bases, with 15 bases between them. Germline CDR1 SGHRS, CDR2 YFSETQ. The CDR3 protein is CASSPFGSAYNEQFF. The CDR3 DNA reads TGCGCCAGCAGCCCCTTTGGCAGCGCGTACAATGAGCAGTTCTTC.

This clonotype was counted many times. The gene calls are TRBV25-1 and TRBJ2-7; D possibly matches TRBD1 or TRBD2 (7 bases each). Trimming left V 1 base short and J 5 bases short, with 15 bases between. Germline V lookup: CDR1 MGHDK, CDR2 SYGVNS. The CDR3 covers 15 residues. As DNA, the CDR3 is TGTGCCAGCAGTGAATTGGGAGGGGGCTTCGACGAGCAGTACTTC. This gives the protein CASSELGGGFDEQYF.

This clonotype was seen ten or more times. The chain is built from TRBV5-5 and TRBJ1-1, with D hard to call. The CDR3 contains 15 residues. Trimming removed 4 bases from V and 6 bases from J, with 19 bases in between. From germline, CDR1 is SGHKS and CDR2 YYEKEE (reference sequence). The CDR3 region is CASSLEVGGRAEAFF. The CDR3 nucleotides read TGTGCCAGCAGCCTGGAGGTCGGTGGACGGGCTGAAGCTTTCTTT.